Listed below are T cell receptor beta chains from one sample, sequenced in a study of blood T cell repertoires in COVID-19. TCRdb's copy holds only in-frame clones and misses some; the assay was immunoSEQ multiplex PCR. Among roughly 200,000 clones listed, 80% were seen once. The specimen sequenced was peripheral blood. These TCRs come from a man between 65 and 85 years old with active or convalescent COVID-19. The CDR3 runs from the conserved cysteine through the conserved F or W. D genes are given only for firm matches. Clone size is stated in some rows and not others, as once, few, many or a class when expanded.

j_gene | v_gene | abundance | d_gene | CDR3aa | CDR3nt
TRBJ1-2 | TRBV5-4 | - | TRBD1 | CASSARTGNNYGYTF | TGTGCCAGCAGCGCCCGGACAGGGAATAACTATGGCTACACCTTC
TRBJ2-1 | TRBV10-1 | - | - | CASSGVAQGEQFF | TGCGCCAGCAGTGGAGTAGCCCAGGGTGAGCAGTTCTTC
TRBJ2-1 | TRBV5-1 | - | TRBD2 | CASSLGASGSNEQFF | TGCGCCAGCAGCTTGGGGGCTAGCGGGAGCAATGAGCAGTTCTTC
TRBJ2-4 | TRBV4-1 | - | - | CASSQGPGLAKNIQYF | TGCGCCAGCAGCCAAGGTCCGGGGTTAGCCAAAAACATTCAGTACTTC
TRBJ1-2 | TRBV6-2/TRBV6-3 | - | - | CASSRPNSPYGYTF | TGTGCCAGCAGCCGTCCTAACTCCCCCTATGGCTACACCTTC
TRBJ2-3 | TRBV18 | - | - | CASSPPAGSGADTQYF | TGTGCCAGCTCACCACCGGCAGGGTCTGGAGCAGATACGCAGTATTTT
TRBJ2-3 | TRBV6-6 | once | TRBD2 | CASMGSSGGADTQYF | TGTGCCAGCATGGGCAGTAGCGGGGGCGCAGATACGCAGTATTTT
TRBJ1-2 | TRBV6-6 | - | - | CASSIRVNYGYTF | TGTGCCAGCAGCATCAGGGTAAACTATGGCTACACCTTC
TRBJ1-5 | TRBV6-5 | - | - | CASTSAGANQPQHF | TGTGCCAGCACGAGTGCAGGGGCCAATCAGCCCCAGCATTTT
TRBJ1-1 | TRBV3-1/TRBV3-2 | - | TRBD1 | CASTEGFRGDRHTEAFF | TGTGCCAGCACCGAGGGATTTAGGGGGGACAGGCACACTGAAGCTTTCTTT
TRBJ2-3 | TRBV10-3 | once | TRBD1 | CAISGSRQGKADTQYF | TGTGCCATCAGTGGCTCAAGACAGGGGAAGGCAGATACGCAGTATTTT
TRBJ2-3 | TRBV18 | - | TRBD2 | CASSPPGLGVDTQYF | TGTGCCAGCTCACCACCGGGACTAGGGGTGGATACGCAGTATTTT
TRBJ1-6 | TRBV30 | - | - | CAWSVYSENSPLHF | TGTGCCTGGAGTGTATACAGTGAAAATTCACCCCTCCACTTT
TRBJ2-3 | TRBV7-6 | - | - | CASSLASSTDTQYF | TGTGCCAGCAGCTTAGCATCTAGCACAGATACGCAGTATTTT
TRBJ2-5 | TRBV5-1 | - | TRBD2 | CASSGTSGQETQYF | TGCGCCAGCAGCGGGACTAGCGGGCAAGAGACCCAGTACTTC
TRBJ1-2 | TRBV25-1 | - | - | CASGTGVYGYTF | TGTGCCAGCGGAACGGGAGTCTATGGCTACACCTTC
TRBJ2-3 | TRBV19 | - | TRBD2 | CASSSRGEGTDTQYF | TGTGCCAGTAGTAGTCGCGGGGAGGGGACAGATACGCAGTATTTT
TRBJ1-2 | TRBV5-6 | - | TRBD1 | CASSLGQGQIGYTF | TGTGCCAGCAGCTTGGGACAGGGCCAGATTGGCTACACCTTC
TRBJ1-5 | TRBV5-5 | - | - | CASSLTGSNQPQHF | TGTGCCAGCAGCCTAACAGGGAGCAATCAGCCCCAGCATTTT
TRBJ1-4 | TRBV7-2 | few | - | CASSSVAGVSEKLFF | TGTGCCAGCAGCTCCGTTGCGGGGGTGTCCGAAAAACTGTTTTTT
TRBJ2-7 | TRBV12-3/TRBV12-4 | - | - | CASSFSPRNEQYF | TGTGCCAGCAGTTTCTCCCCTAGGAACGAGCAGTACTTC
TRBJ2-3 | TRBV4-1 | - | TRBD2 | CASSTQGLAGVGDTQYF | TGCGCCAGCAGCACCCAGGGACTAGCGGGAGTGGGAGATACGCAGTATTTT
TRBJ1-1 | TRBV7-2 | - | - | CASSLSGGSEAFF | TGTGCCAGCAGCTTAAGTGGCGGGTCTGAAGCTTTCTTT
TRBJ1-5 | TRBV5-1 | - | - | CASSLFWGPNQPQHF | TGCGCCAGCAGCTTGTTCTGGGGCCCCAATCAGCCCCAGCATTTT
TRBJ2-3 | TRBV9 | - | - | CASSAPLWGASGPTDTQYF | -
TRBJ2-3 | TRBV7-9 | few | - | CASSLAPGDTDTQYF | TGTGCCAGCAGCTTAGCCCCAGGGGATACAGATACGCAGTATTTT
TRBJ1-3 | TRBV3-1/TRBV3-2 | - | TRBD1 | CASSFWRGLSSGNTIYF | TGTGCCAGCAGCTTTTGGAGGGGGCTGAGCTCTGGAAACACCATATATTTT